This record covers a single T cell receptor (beta chain). Its antigen remains unidentified. Per-base qualities were not stored, and no clone one base away is much larger. The time point label for this specimen denotes: week 23, last vaccination. Every vaccine dose consisted of 300 ug of a 20-mer mutant IDH1 peptide in Montanide, administered subcutaneously together with topical imiquimod. Donors had newly diagnosed WHO grade 3 or 4 IDH1-mutant astrocytomas with loss of nuclear ATRX. The samples were drawn from NOA16, a multicentre, single-arm, open-label phase I trial in Germany that tested a mutant IDH1 peptide vaccine in humans for the first time. Genomic DNA for TCRB sequencing was extracted from EDTA blood using the DNeasy Blood and Tissue Kit. This sample is part of a study of a mutant IDH1 vaccine in newly diagnosed glioma (dated by TCRdb to about 2021). Study-wide context: Across visits V03 through V10, patients got a total of eight vaccinations, given in weeks 1, 3, 5, 7, 11, 15, 19 and 23. In the chemotherapy-containing groups, vaccination started alongside temozolomide cycles, whereas in patients who had radiotherapy alone it started 4-6 weeks after radiotherapy. Of the roughly 30 treated patients, approximately 60% were male and approximately 38% were female, and a mean age of 40.4 years was recorded. Prior to enrollment, patients had been given standard therapy consisting of radiotherapy alone, temozolomide alone, or radiochemotherapy with temozolomide, with the combination given to most patients. Peripheral blood was drawn at six visits: V03 (baseline), V05, V07, V10, V12 and V13. Longitudinal TCRB deep sequencing was performed for roughly 24 treated patients wherever samples were available for exploratory analyses. General findings and caveats noted by the study authors: Changes in the top peripheral T cell clonotypes picked up by TCRB sequencing did not appear to be linked to pseudoprogression. Selection of PBMC samples for TCRB deep sequencing was based on availability. Immune responses induced by the vaccine were seen in more than 85% of patients across multiple MHC alleles. It was noted by the authors that analyses of patient blood samples could not be reproduced owing to sample limitations.

Library creation used the immunoSEQ multiplex PCR assay. Rearranged TCR beta chain sequences were amplified with the hsTCRB Kit following the manufacturer's protocol. An Illumina MiSeq was used to sequence the TCRB libraries. From the authors' description of their analysis: The kit vendor's proprietary platform handled demultiplexing, trimming and gene mapping. TCRdb took this table from immuneACCESS and kept in-frame rearrangements with V and J called. Such tables lack part of the clones; where checked against another copy, unresolved V genes explain under half of the gap, and the rest is unexplained. V, J and clone size reflect that table, while D and trimming were determined from the DNA. For this sample there are tens of thousands of clones; less than 95% appear just once. The top ten hold just under 4% of the sample. The germline V gene encodes CDR1 SGHKS and CDR2 YYEKEE (reference sequence). Including the terminal cysteine and phenylalanine, the CDR3 comprises 15 residues. The only DNA kept is the CDR3, 45 bases in frame from the first base. The germline V and J ends show losses of 4 bases and 4 bases respectively, and no gene match explains 8 bases of the junction.

The chain couples TRBV5-5 to TRBJ2-7; TRBD2 fits 10 bases in the junction. The source of this sequence is a man aged 50 to 60 with glioma. The source material was PBMCs, sampled from a glioma patient whose treatment included an IDH1 peptide vaccine. The CDR3 has the sequence CASSPPVAGGYEQYF. The nucleotide sequence reads TGTGCCAGCAGCCCCCCCGTAGCGGGAGGTTACGAGCAGTACTTC.